One and the same sample provided the 23 T cell receptor beta chains below, sequenced in a study of CD8+ T cells in alopecia areata. Extracted RNA was reverse transcribed into cDNA, the sequencing template. Measured with immunoSEQ multiplex PCR; TCRdb has only the in-frame clones, and not every one. Among more than 200,000 clones, under 80% were seen once, and the ten largest hold about 1.3%. Here the sequenced sample was CD4+ T cells sorted from blood, taken at week 0. The receptor set was obtained from a human donor with alopecia areata.

This clone was counted only a few times. The rearrangement joins TRBV2 to TRBJ2-7; TRBD2 matches at 7 bases. Germline V CDR1 and CDR2: SNHLY, FYNNEI. Unmatched junction bases numbered 7, after V lost 7 bases and J lost 1 base. The CDR3 is 14 amino acids. The CDR3 is CASTASGGSYEQYF. DNA for the CDR3: TGTGCCAGCACCGCTAGCGGTGGGTCCTACGAGCAGTACTTC. The complete variable domain, with remaining parts taken from reference TRBV2 and TRBJ2-7, reads EPEVTQTPSHQVTQMGQEVILRCVPISNHLYFYWYRQILGQKVEFLVSFYNNEISEKSEIFDDQFSVERPDGSNFTLKIRSTKLEDSAMYFCASTASGGSYEQYFGPGTRLTVT.

This chain joins TRBV19 and TRBJ1-5; 8 nucleotides align to TRBD1. Germline V gene data show CDR1 as LNHDA and CDR2 as SQIVND (reference sequence). After removal of 5 bases from V and 6 bases from J, the junction contained 6 bases not matched to a gene. The CDR3 has 14 amino acids. The CDR3 nucleotides are TGTGCCAGTAGTTCTAGACAGGGGACTCAGCCCCAGCATTTT. It specifies CASSSRQGTQPQHF.

This clone appeared a few times. V usage is TRBV15 and J usage is TRBJ1-1; 7 bases fit TRBD1. Unmatched junction bases numbered 7, after V lost 4 bases and J lost 5 bases. Germline CDR1 is LNHNV and CDR2 is YYDKDF (reference sequence). The CDR3 is 14 amino acids. The CDR3 reads CATSISGGKTEAFF. In nucleotides, the CDR3 is TGTGCCACCAGCATATCAGGGGGTAAGACTGAAGCTTTCTTT.

The V and J genes are TRBV29-1 and TRBJ2-2; possible D gene TRBD2, 6 bases. The germline V and J ends were trimmed by 6 bases and 4 bases, with 15 bases remaining between them. The germline V gene encodes CDR1 SQVTM and CDR2 ANQGSEA. This CDR3 has 14 amino acids. CDR3 DNA sequence: TGCAGCGTGGGGGGTTATCGGACCACCGGGGAGCTGTTTTTT. It encodes CSVGGYRTTGELFF.

The chain employs TRBV2 and TRBJ2-7; TRBD2 matches at 12 bases. The CDR3 runs 13 residues. V was pared by 8 bases and J by 3 bases, with 2 bases of the junction left unmatched. Looked up from germline, CDR1 is SNHLY and CDR2 is FYNNEI. The CDR3 protein is CASVLAGGYEQYF. The CDR3 coding sequence is TGTGCCAGCGTACTAGCGGGGGGCTACGAGCAGTACTTC. Full variable domain (missing parts from reference TRBV2 and TRBJ2-7): EPEVTQTPSHQVTQMGQEVILRCVPISNHLYFYWYRQILGQKVEFLVSFYNNEISEKSEIFDDQFSVERPDGSNFTLKIRSTKLEDSAMYFCASVLAGGYEQYFGPGTRLTVT.

The chain carries TRBV29-1 and TRBJ1-2; no definite D call. CDR3 size: 13 residues. Looked up from germline, CDR1 is SQVTM and CDR2 is ANQGSEA. With 2 bases removed from V and 7 bases from J, the gap between germline ends came to 14 bases. The CDR3 loop reads CSVERESGSGYTF. CDR3 nucleotides: TGCAGCGTTGAACGGGAGAGCGGGTCTGGCTACACCTTC.

The V gene is TRBV18, the J gene TRBJ1-2; no clear D gene. Germline assignment: CDR1 KGHSH and CDR2 LQKENI. The CDR3 consists of 13 residues. V was pared by 1 base and J by 2 bases, with 5 bases between. The CDR3 DNA is TGTGCCAGCTCACCACGGGAAAACTATGGCTACACCTTC. Its protein is CASSPRENYGYTF.

A few counts support this clone. The chain combines TRBV28 with TRBJ1-3, with D perhaps matching TRBD1 (6 bases). The CDR3 extends over 18 amino acids. V was clipped by 1 base and J by 0 bases, with 16 bases between them. Germline V gene data show CDR1 as MDHEN and CDR2 as SYDVKM. CDR3 DNA: TGTGCCAGCAGTTTATTCAACCGACAGGCAGTCTCTGGAAACACCATATATTTT. Translated, it gives CASSLFNRQAVSGNTIYF.

J is TRBJ2-3 and V is TRBV10-3; 8 bases map to TRBD1. This CDR3 contains 15 residues. Germline CDR1 reads ENHRY; CDR2 reads SYGVKD. V lost 3 bases to trimming and J lost 1 base; unmatched junction nucleotides: 3. CDR3 sequence (DNA): TGTGCCATCAGTGACACGACAGGGGGCACAGATACGCAGTATTTT. Amino acid sequence: CAISDTTGGTDTQYF.

As to this clone: At the DNA level, this CDR3 is encoded by other sequences in the same sample as well. The chain couples TRBV30 to TRBJ1-2, with TRBD1 matching over 9 bases. Germline CDR1 and CDR2: GTSNPN and SVGIG (reference sequence). J gave up 6 bases and V 0 bases, and 2 bases lay outside the gene matches. CDR3 size: 13 residues. DNA of the CDR3: TGTGCCTGGAGTGTACAGGGGGCACATGGCTACACCTTC. It yields the protein CAWSVQGAHGYTF.

Concerning this clone itself: Its ends do not fully match the called genes, so a read error is possible. The chain carries TRBV7-7 and TRBJ2-5; 7 bases map to TRBD2. CDR1 is SSHAT and CDR2 is FNYEAQ in the germline V gene (reference sequence). This CDR3 is 14 amino acids long. This CDR3 is CASSLAGRRETQYF. CDR3 bases: TGTGCTAGCAGCTTAGCGGGCAGAAGGGAGACCCAGTACTTC.

The rearrangement joins TRBV30 to TRBJ1-5; no clear D. CDR3 length: 13 amino acids. V was cut by 5 bases and J by 0 bases, with 8 bases left in between. The germline V gene encodes CDR1 GTSNPN and CDR2 SVGIG (reference sequence). The CDR3 nucleotides read TGTGCCTGGGGACCTTCTAGCAATCAGCCCCAGCATTTT. Translation: CAWGPSSNQPQHF.

The CDR3 sequence: CASSEPRTETLYGYTF. CDR3 bases: TGTGCCAGCAGCGAGCCCCGGACCGAAACCCTCTATGGCTACACCTTC. V gene TRBV7-9 combines with J gene TRBJ1-2; D ambiguous. The V end lost 5 bases, the J end lost 4 bases, and 20 bases lay between the germline ends. The CDR3 totals 16 residues. Germline lookup yields CDR1 SEHNR and CDR2 FQNEAQ (reference sequence).

The chain joins TRBV25-1 to TRBJ2-7; a possible D gene is TRBD2 (6 bases). Per germline, CDR1 MGHDK and CDR2 SYGVNS. V dropped 10 bases and J dropped 5 bases, with 18 bases sitting between them. The CDR3 is 13 amino acids. In DNA form, the CDR3 reads TGTGCCACAAGACTAGGCGGATGGGACGAGCAGTACTTC. Translated, it gives CATRLGGWDEQYF.

V usage is TRBV30 and J usage is TRBJ1-1; 7 bases line up with TRBD1. V was clipped by 2 bases and J by 3 bases; unmatched bases: 12. The CDR3 runs to 16 residues. CDR1 GTSNPN and CDR2 SVGIG come from the germline V gene (reference sequence). The CDR3 DNA reads as TGTGCCTGGAGTCCACTTGACAGGGCCCCCTACACTGAAGCTTTCTTT. The encoded protein is CAWSPLDRAPYTEAFF.

In its sample, this clone was seen a few times. The chain employs TRBV4-3 and TRBJ2-2; no clear D. The CDR3 runs 18 residues. The V gene's germline CDR1 is LGHNA and CDR2 YSLEER. Trimming left V 0 bases short and J 0 bases short, with 14 bases between. The CDR3 is CASSQDRRFGANTGELFF. In DNA, the CDR3 is TGCGCCAGCAGCCAAGATCGAAGGTTTGGGGCGAACACCGGGGAGCTGTTTTTT.

The chain uses TRBV30 and TRBJ1-5; weak D call: TRBD1 (6 bases). From germline, CDR1 is GTSNPN and CDR2 SVGIG (reference sequence). CDR3 length: 13 amino acids. V gave up 3 bases and J gave up 7 bases, with 13 bases separating them. DNA of the CDR3: TGTGCCTGGAGGAGGGGGAAAAACCAGCCCCAGCATTTT. This sequence encodes CAWRRGKNQPQHF.

The chain couples TRBV18 to TRBJ2-1; D unresolved. The germline V gene encodes CDR1 KGHSH and CDR2 LQKENI. This CDR3 is built from 16 residues. With 6 bases removed from V and 6 bases from J, the gap between germline ends came to 21 bases. The CDR3 DNA reads TGTGCCAGCTCTCCCAAGTTTGGGCACATCTTCAATGAGCAGTTCTTC. This encodes CASSPKFGHIFNEQFF.

The rearrangement uses TRBV14 and TRBJ1-2; no firm D call. This CDR3 contains 15 residues. Germline lookup yields CDR1 SGHDN and CDR2 FVKESK. Between the trimmed V and J ends, which lost 4 bases and 0 bases, there was a span of 12 bases. CDR3 amino acids: CASSRPGLTNYGYTF. CDR3 DNA sequence: TGTGCCAGCAGCCGGCCCGGACTTACTAACTATGGCTACACCTTC.

J is TRBJ1-1 and V is TRBV18; no clear D. Per germline, CDR1 KGHSH and CDR2 LQKENI. The CDR3 is made up of 14 amino acids. Trimming pared 6 bases from V and 3 bases from J, leaving 14 bases between. The CDR3 DNA is TGTGCCAGCTCGCCCTTTTCCTGGGACACTGAAGCTTTCTTT. Its translation: CASSPFSWDTEAFF.

The CDR3 bases are TGTGCCAGCAGCTCTCTAGGGACCGACTTTAACTATGGCTACACCTTC. Residues: CASSSLGTDFNYGYTF. The chain joins TRBV11-2 to TRBJ1-2; the D gene is possibly TRBD1 (5 bases). CDR3 length: 16 amino acids. CDR1 is SGHAT and CDR2 is FQNNGV in the germline V gene. V shed 4 bases and J shed 1 base, with 16 bases lying between them.

This chain joins TRBV2 and TRBJ1-5; 7 bases fit TRBD1. The CDR3 sequence is 13 residues long. V shed 7 bases and J 5 bases; nucleotides not matched to a gene: 5. Germline assignment: CDR1 SNHLY and CDR2 FYNNEI. CDR3: CASMGDSHQPQHF. The CDR3 DNA follows: TGTGCCAGCATGGGGGACAGTCATCAGCCCCAGCATTTT. Supplemented by reference TRBV2 and TRBJ1-5, the full variable domain reads EPEVTQTPSHQVTQMGQEVILRCVPISNHLYFYWYRQILGQKVEFLVSFYNNEISEKSEIFDDQFSVERPDGSNFTLKIRSTKLEDSAMYFCASMGDSHQPQHFGDGTRLSIL.

J is TRBJ1-5 and V is TRBV15; no firm D call. Germline V gene data show CDR1 as LNHNV and CDR2 as YYDKDF (reference sequence). Trimming cost V 8 bases and J 0 bases, with 14 bases left between them. The CDR3 covers 15 residues. DNA for the CDR3: TGTGCCACCCGCCGCGGACCAAATAGCAATCAGCCCCAGCATTTT. Translated, it gives CATRRGPNSNQPQHF.